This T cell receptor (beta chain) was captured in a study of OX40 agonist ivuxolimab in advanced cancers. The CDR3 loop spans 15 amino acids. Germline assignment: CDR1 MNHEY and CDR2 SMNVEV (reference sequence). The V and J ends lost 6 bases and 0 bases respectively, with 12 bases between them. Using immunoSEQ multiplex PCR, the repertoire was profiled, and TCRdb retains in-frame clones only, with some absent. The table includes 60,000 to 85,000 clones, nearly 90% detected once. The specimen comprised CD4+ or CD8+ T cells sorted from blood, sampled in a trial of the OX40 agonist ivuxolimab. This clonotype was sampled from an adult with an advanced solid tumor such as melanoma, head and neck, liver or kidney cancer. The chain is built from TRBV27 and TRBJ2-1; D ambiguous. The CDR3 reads CASSLTASSYNEQFF. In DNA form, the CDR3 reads TGTGCCAGCAGCCTGACGGCGAGCTCCTACAATGAGCAGTTCTTC.